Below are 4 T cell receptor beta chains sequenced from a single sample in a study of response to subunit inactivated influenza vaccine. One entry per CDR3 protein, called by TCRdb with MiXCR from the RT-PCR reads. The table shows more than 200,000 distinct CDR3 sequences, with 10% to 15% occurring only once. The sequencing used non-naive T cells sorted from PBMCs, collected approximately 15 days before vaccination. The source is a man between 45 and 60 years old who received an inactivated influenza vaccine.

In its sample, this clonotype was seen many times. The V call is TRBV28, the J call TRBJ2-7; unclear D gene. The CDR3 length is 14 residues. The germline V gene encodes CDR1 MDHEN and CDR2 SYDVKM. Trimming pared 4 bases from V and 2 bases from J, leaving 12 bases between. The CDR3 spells CASSSPAHAYEQYF. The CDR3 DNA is TGTGCCAGCAGTTCCCCTGCACATGCCTACGAGCAGTACTTC. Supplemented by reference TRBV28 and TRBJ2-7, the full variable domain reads DVKVTQSSRYLVKRTGEKVFLECVQDMDHENMFWYRQDPGLGLRLIYFSYDVKMKEKGDIPEGYSVSREKKERFSLILESASTNQTSMYLCASSSPAHAYEQYFGPGTRLTVT.

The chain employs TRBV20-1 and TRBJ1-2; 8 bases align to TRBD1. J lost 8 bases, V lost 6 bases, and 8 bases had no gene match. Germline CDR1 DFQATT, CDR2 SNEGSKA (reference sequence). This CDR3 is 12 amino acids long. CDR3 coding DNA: TGCAGTGCGCGGACAGGGAGGTTAGGCTACACCTTC. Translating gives CSARTGRLGYTF.

In DNA, the CDR3 is TGTGCCAGTAGTATAGGGGATTACTACAATGAGCAGTTCTTC. Its protein product is CASSIGDYYNEQFF. This sequence joins TRBV19 and TRBJ2-1; no definite D call. Germline V lookup: CDR1 LNHDA, CDR2 SQIVND (reference sequence). Trimming took 1 base from V and 3 from J, leaving 7 bases between them. The CDR3 spans 14 residues.

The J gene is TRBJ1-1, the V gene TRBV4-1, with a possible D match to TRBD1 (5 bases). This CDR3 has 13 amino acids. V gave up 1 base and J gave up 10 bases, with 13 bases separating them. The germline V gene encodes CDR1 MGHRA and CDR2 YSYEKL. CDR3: CASSQALAGTAFF. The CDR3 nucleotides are TGCGCCAGCAGCCAAGCTCTGGCAGGGACAGCTTTCTTT.